A selection of T cell receptor beta chains follows, all from one sample in a study of cytomegalovirus exposure and HLA in healthy donors. Measured with immunoSEQ multiplex PCR; TCRdb has only the in-frame clones, and not every one. The sample contains 64,000 or so clones, 70% of which appear only once. Sequencing was carried out using PBMCs. These receptors came from a woman between 45 and 65 years old in good health and CMV-seropositive. CDR3s include the opening cysteine and the closing phenylalanine or tryptophan. The D gene is left open where the match is weak. The size field is filled for only some rows; it gives once, few, many or a size class.

v_call	d_call	clone_size	j_call	cdr3_nt	cdr3_aa
TRBV4-3	NA	NA	TRBJ1-2	TGCGCCAGCAGCTTAAGAAGGGGAATCTATGGCTACACCTTC	CASSLRRGIYGYTF
TRBV25-1	TRBD1	NA	TRBJ2-1	TGTTCCAGCAGTCCGAACAGGGGACAGGGTACAAAGTACAATGAGCAGTTCTTC	CSSSPNRGQGTKYNEQFF
TRBV5-4	TRBD1	NA	TRBJ2-5	TGTGCCAGCAGCCCACGACAGGGAGTGAGGGAGACCCAGTACTTC	CASSPRQGVRETQYF
TRBV5-4	NA	few	TRBJ2-3	TGTGCCAGCAGCTTCCGAGGAGTGCGCGATACGCAGTATTTT	CASSFRGVRDTQYF
TRBV6-4	TRBD1	once	TRBJ1-2	TGTGCCAGCAGCCCGGGGACAGGATACTCTAACTATGGCTACACCTTC	CASSPGTGYSNYGYTF
TRBV7-6	TRBD2	once	TRBJ2-1	TGTGCCAGCAGCCAGGGACTAGCGGGTCTTAATAAGCAGTTCTTC	CASSQGLAGLNKQFF
TRBV11-2	NA	NA	TRBJ2-7	TGTGCCAGCAGCCTCCCCTCCCTACTAGGTGTCGAGCAGTACTTC	CASSLPSLLGVEQYF
TRBV5-1	NA	few	TRBJ2-2	TGCGCCAGCAGCTTTGCCGGGAACACCGGGGAGCTGTTTTTT	CASSFAGNTGELFF
TRBV7-3	TRBD2	NA	TRBJ2-1	TGTGCCAGCAGCTTACCGCTGGGACTAGGCAACAATGAGCAGTTCTTC	CASSLPLGLGNNEQFF
TRBV10-3	TRBD1	NA	TRBJ1-6	TGTGCCACTCGATTCGACAGGGTCTCACCCCTCCACTTT	CATRFDRVSPLHF
TRBV28	TRBD1	NA	TRBJ1-4	TGTGCCAGCAGTTCAGCTCGGACAGGGAATGAAAAACTGTTTTTT	CASSSARTGNEKLFF
TRBV13	NA	few	TRBJ2-5	TGTGCCAGCAGCTTAGGACAGGGAAAGACCCAGTACTTC	CASSLGQGKTQYF
TRBV5-4	NA	NA	TRBJ1-1	TGTGCCAGCAGCTTGGAATCAGGGGCGGGTGAAGCTTTCTTT	CASSLESGAGEAFF
TRBV28	TRBD1	few	TRBJ2-5	TGTGCCAGCAGTTCTTTTGTTACCGGGACAGGGGGAGAGACCCAGTACTTC	CASSSFVTGTGGETQYF
TRBV6-1	NA	NA	TRBJ1-1	TGTGCCAGCAGTGAAGCGGTGGAAAGGCAGGGGCAAGCTGAAGCTTTCTTT	CASSEAVERQGQAEAFF
TRBV28	NA	NA	TRBJ1-2	TGTGCCAGCGCGGGGCTTTTAGGGGGCTACACCTTC	CASAGLLGGYTF
TRBV27	TRBD1	NA	TRBJ1-4	TGTGCCAGCCGAAAGGACAGGGGTAATGAAAAACTGTTTTTT	CASRKDRGNEKLFF
TRBV28	TRBD2	NA	TRBJ2-2	TGTGCCAGCCTAGCGGGACAGAGAACCGGGGAGCTGTTTTTT	CASLAGQRTGELFF
TRBV11-2	NA	NA	TRBJ2-2	TGTGCCAGCAGCTCTCGGACAGTCGCTTCCCGGGAGCTGTTTTTT	CASSSRTVASRELFF
TRBV7-8	TRBD2	NA	TRBJ2-3	TGTGCCAGCAGCTTAGACGTGGGCGGGGGGACCACAGATACGCAGTATTTT	CASSLDVGGGTTDTQYF
TRBV7-6	TRBD1	NA	TRBJ1-1	TGTGCCTCTGGGACAGGTTTGAACACTGAAGCTTTCTTT	CASGTGLNTEAFF
TRBV5-3	TRBD1	NA	TRBJ2-2	TGTGCCAGAAGCTTGTACAGGGGGAACACCGGGGAGCTGTTTTTT	CARSLYRGNTGELFF
TRBV7-9	NA	NA	TRBJ2-2	TGTGCCAGCAGCTTAGCCCGGGGAAGTGACGGGGAGCTGTTTTTT	CASSLARGSDGELFF
TRBV2	NA	NA	TRBJ2-1	TGTGCCAGCAGTGACCGAGCGGAAACTTACAATGAGCAGTTCTTC	CASSDRAETYNEQFF
TRBV30	NA	NA	TRBJ1-2	TGTGCCTGGAGTGTAAGCCCGGGCTATGGCTACACCTTC	CAWSVSPGYGYTF
TRBV11-2	TRBD1	medium-sized	TRBJ1-6	TGTGCCAGCACCCCACGGGGACAGGGGGACTCACCCCTCCACTTT	CASTPRGQGDSPLHF
TRBV4-3	NA	NA	TRBJ1-3	TGCGCCAGCAGCCAAGATCGGACAGTTGGAAACACCATATATTTT	CASSQDRTVGNTIYF
TRBV7-9	NA	NA	TRBJ1-2	TGTGCCAGCAGCTTAGCGACAGCGAAGTTAGCTAACTATGGCTACACCTTC	CASSLATAKLANYGYTF